This T cell receptor beta chain was retrieved from a study of OX40 agonist ivuxolimab in advanced cancers. Here immunoSEQ multiplex PCR was the method, and the copy in TCRdb shows in-frame clones only, minus some. The data hold 80,000 to 100,000 clones, with about 91% observed a single time. This clone occurred once. An end of the junction does not agree with germline; a read error may underlie this. Germline CDR1 and CDR2: MNHNS and SASEGT. This CDR3 has 18 amino acids. The chain couples TRBV6-1 to TRBJ2-5, with 13 bases fitting TRBD2. The clonotype originates from an adult with an advanced solid tumor such as melanoma, head and neck, liver or kidney cancer. This material consisted of CD4+ or CD8+ T cells sorted from blood, taken in a trial of the OX40 agonist ivuxolimab. The CDR3 spells CASSAWTSGSAKQGTQYF. CDR3 nucleotides: TGTGCCAGCAGTGCTTGGACTAGCGGGAGTGCTAAGCAAGGGACCCAGTACTTC.